This T cell receptor (beta chain) emerged from a study of blood T cell repertoires in COVID-19. On the study more broadly: Some COVID-19 samples were acute and others convalescent; all came from the United States, Italy and Spain. T cells, B-cell-depleted T cells, or PBMCs provided the cDNA or gDNA that served as material.

In the original analysis: Amplification with reference gene primers provided the estimates of nucleated cell counts. Sequencing used immunoSEQ multiplex PCR; TCRdb keeps in-frame clones, though not all of them. That table supplies the V and J calls and clone size; D and trimming were determined from the DNA. This sample carries 150,000 or so clones, roughly 86% of them seen once, and the ten largest clones take 2% to 2.5%. Per the germline V gene, CDR1 is ENHRY and CDR2 is SYGVKD. The ends were cut back, 3 bases at V and 8 bases at J, with 13 bases in the middle. The CDR3 totals 13 residues. The origin of this receptor is a human donor in a cohort sampled during active COVID-19. The sequenced material came from peripheral blood. The V and J genes are TRBV10-3 and TRBJ1-2; a weak D match, TRBD1 (6 bases). CDR3 loop: CAISDRDTGGYTF. DNA of the CDR3: TGTGCCATCAGTGACCGGGACACGGGAGGCTACACCTTC.